The source of this TCR beta chain is a study of sequential checkpoint blockade in melanoma. Study details: Patients were randomized 1:1 to nivolumab-then-ipilimumab or ipilimumab-then-nivolumab first-line.

This clone is labeled as medium-sized. This table comes from immunoSEQ multiplex PCR, and its TCRdb copy is limited to in-frame clones, with some not included. The sample has a few thousand clones, roughly 28% seen once. Treatment here: randomized to nivolumab then ipilimumab (arm A) or the reverse (arm B). The CDR3 runs to 14 residues. Trimming pared 4 bases from V and 6 bases from J, leaving 15 bases between. CDR1 is SGHNT, CDR2 YENEEA, per germline. The sequence derives from a human donor with melanoma. J is TRBJ1-1 and V is TRBV11-3, with a possible D match to TRBD1 (5 bases). This sample comprised tumor tissue (inferred from file names), obtained from a patient given nivolumab and ipilimumab in sequence. CDR3 amino acids: CASSSRQKGAEAFF. The CDR3 DNA sequence: TGTGCCAGCAGCTCACGACAGAAAGGGGCTGAAGCTTTCTTT. Drawing the rest from reference TRBV11-3 and TRBJ1-1, the complete variable domain is EAGVVQSPRYKIIEKKQPVAFWCNPISGHNTLYWYLQNLGQGPELLIRYENEEAVDDSQLPKDRFSAERLKGVDSTLKIQPAELGDSAVYLCASSSRQKGAEAFFGQGTRLTVV.